These T cell receptor beta chains were read from a single sample in a study of CD4+ T cells in melanoma. Sequencing used immunoSEQ multiplex PCR; TCRdb keeps in-frame clones, though not all of them. There are tens of thousands of clones in the sample; 60% to 80% occur only once, and roughly 4.8% lies in the top ten. Sequenced material: tumor tissue. Receptor source: a human donor with melanoma. Each CDR3 is given with its conserved first and last residue. D genes are given only for firm matches. Only part of the rows carry a size: once, few, many, or a class if the clone is expanded.

TRBD1,-,TRBV5-1,TRBJ1-1,CASGHDRAAEAFF,TGCGCCAGCGGTCACGACAGGGCTGCTGAAGCTTTCTTT
-,few,TRBV5-1,TRBJ1-2,CASSFGDGYTF,TGCGCCAGCAGCTTTGGGGATGGCTACACCTTC
TRBD1,-,TRBV28,TRBJ1-2,CASSFGQGAVKGYTF,TGTGCCAGCAGTTTTGGACAGGGGGCGGTGAAAGGCTACACCTTC
-,-,TRBV29-1,TRBJ2-1,CSVDDNEQFF,TGCAGCGTTGACGACAATGAGCAGTTCTTC
-,-,TRBV18,TRBJ2-3,CASSPSDTSGDTQYF,TGTGCCAGCTCACCAAGTGACACCTCCGGAGATACGCAGTATTTT
TRBD2,-,TRBV5-5,TRBJ2-1,CASSREGNPYNEQFF,TGTGCCAGCAGCCGGGAGGGTAATCCCTACAATGAGCAGTTCTTC
-,-,TRBV6-1,TRBJ2-7,CASNDPSADQYF,TGTGCCAGCAATGACCCCTCGGCGGACCAGTACTTC
-,-,TRBV5-6,TRBJ1-4,CASSLFRGTTNEKLFF,TGTGCCAGCAGCTTGTTCAGGGGTACAACTAATGAAAAACTGTTTTTT
-,-,TRBV6-1,TRBJ2-1,CASSHQSSYNEQFF,TGTGCCAGCAGTCATCAGAGCTCCTACAATGAGCAGTTCTTC
-,-,TRBV6-5,TRBJ2-6,CASRLRQGANVLTF,TGTGCCAGCAGGCTTCGACAGGGGGCCAACGTCCTGACTTTC
-,-,TRBV19,TRBJ2-7,CASSPQGTFSYEQYF,TGTGCCAGTAGTCCTCAAGGGACCTTCTCCTACGAGCAGTACTTC
-,-,TRBV21-1,TRBJ2-1,CASSKGERGSRDRQFF,TGTGCCAGCAGCAAAGGGGAGCGGGGGTCTCGAGATAGGCAGTTCTTC
TRBD2,-,TRBV13,TRBJ2-5,CASSPRLAGGPSETQYF,TGTGCCAGCAGCCCCCGACTAGCGGGGGGGCCGTCAGAGACCCAGTACTTC
-,once,TRBV9,TRBJ2-3,CASSVQGRADTQYF,TGTGCCAGCAGCGTACAGGGTAGGGCAGATACGCAGTATTTT
-,-,TRBV28,TRBJ1-1,CASSLVLNTEAFF,TGTGCCAGCAGTTTAGTCCTGAACACTGAAGCTTTCTTT